This T cell receptor (beta chain) is from a study of post-analysis software for immune sequencing data. This clonotype was recorded many times. Its antigen is not identified. The V gene lost 7 bases and the J gene lost 4 bases, with 19 bases spanning the gap. The CDR3 is 15 residues long. The library was made from cDNA and included unique molecular identifiers. TCRdb fed the PCR reads into MiXCR, producing one record per CDR3 protein. The sample lists approximately 250,000 distinct CDR3 sequences; roughly a third were seen once. The study, taken as a whole, reports: Elevated frequency relative to controls characterized several TRBV segments in patients, TRBV5-6, TRBV5-1 and TRBV20-1 among them.

The sample was blood. The chain is built from TRBV12-3 or TRBV12-4 and TRBJ1-2; D not resolved. This receptor was taken from a girl aged 10-17 years with multiple sclerosis. This CDR3 is CASTTTPKVSYGYTF. The CDR3 nucleotides read TGTGCCAGCACCACGACCCCGAAAGTAAGCTATGGCTACACCTTC.